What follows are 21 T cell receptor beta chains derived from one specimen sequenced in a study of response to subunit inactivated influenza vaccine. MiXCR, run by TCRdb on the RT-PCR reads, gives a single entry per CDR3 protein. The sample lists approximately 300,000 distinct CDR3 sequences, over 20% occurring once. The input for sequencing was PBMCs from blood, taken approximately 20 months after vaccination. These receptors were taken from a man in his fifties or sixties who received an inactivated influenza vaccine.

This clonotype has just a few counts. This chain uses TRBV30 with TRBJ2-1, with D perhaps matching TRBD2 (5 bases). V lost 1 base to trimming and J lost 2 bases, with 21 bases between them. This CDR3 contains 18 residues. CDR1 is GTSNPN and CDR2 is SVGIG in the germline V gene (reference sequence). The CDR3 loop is CAWSGGSGDAAAYNEQFF. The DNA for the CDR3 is TGTGCCTGGAGTGGAGGGAGCGGCGACGCTGCGGCCTACAATGAGCAGTTCTTC.

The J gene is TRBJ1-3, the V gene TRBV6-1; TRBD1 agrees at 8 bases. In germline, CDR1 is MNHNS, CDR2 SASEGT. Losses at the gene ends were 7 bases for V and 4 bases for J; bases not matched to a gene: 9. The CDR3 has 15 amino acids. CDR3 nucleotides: TGTGCCAGCAAAATAGACAGGGGCGACGGAAACACCATATATTTT. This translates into CASKIDRGDGNTIYF.

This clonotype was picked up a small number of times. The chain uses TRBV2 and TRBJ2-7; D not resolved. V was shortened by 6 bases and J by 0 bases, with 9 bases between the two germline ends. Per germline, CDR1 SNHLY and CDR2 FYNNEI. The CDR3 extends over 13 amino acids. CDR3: CASRIRSSYEQYF. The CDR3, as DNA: TGTGCCAGCAGGATTCGAAGCTCCTACGAGCAGTACTTC.

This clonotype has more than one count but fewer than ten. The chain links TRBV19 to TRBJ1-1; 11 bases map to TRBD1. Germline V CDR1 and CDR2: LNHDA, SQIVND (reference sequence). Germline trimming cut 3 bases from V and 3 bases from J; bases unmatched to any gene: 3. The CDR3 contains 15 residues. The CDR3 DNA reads TGTGCCAGTAGTATGGACAGGGGGCTGGACACTGAAGCTTTCTTT. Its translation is CASSMDRGLDTEAFF.

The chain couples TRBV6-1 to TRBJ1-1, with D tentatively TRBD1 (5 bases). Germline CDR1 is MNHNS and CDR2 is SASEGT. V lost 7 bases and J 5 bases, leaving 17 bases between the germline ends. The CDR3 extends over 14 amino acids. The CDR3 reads CASIQMGGGTEAFF. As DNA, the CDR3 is TGTGCCAGCATCCAAATGGGGGGTGGGACTGAAGCTTTCTTT.

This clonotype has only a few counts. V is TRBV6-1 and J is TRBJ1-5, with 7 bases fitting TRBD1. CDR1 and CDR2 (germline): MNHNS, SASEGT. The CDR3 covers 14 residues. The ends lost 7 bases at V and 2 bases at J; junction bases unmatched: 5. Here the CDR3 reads CASTQGQGNQPQHF. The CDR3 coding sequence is TGTGCCAGCACCCAAGGACAGGGCAATCAGCCCCAGCATTTT.

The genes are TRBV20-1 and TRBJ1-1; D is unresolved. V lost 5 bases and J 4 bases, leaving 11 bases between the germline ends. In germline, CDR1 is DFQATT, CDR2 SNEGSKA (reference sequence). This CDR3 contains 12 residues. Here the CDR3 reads CSASTTGTEAFF. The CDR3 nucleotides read TGCAGTGCTTCAACCACGGGCACTGAAGCTTTCTTT.

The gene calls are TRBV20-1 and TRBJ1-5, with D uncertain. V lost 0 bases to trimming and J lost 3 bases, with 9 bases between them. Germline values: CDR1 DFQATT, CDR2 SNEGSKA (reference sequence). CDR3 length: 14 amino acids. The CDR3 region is CSARDLGSNQPQHF. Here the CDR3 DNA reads TGCAGTGCTAGAGATCTCGGTTCCAATCAGCCCCAGCATTTT.

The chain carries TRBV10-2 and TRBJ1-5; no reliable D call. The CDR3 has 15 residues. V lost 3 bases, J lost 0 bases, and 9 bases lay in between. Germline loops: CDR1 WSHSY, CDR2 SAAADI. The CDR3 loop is CASSDSQLSNQPQHF. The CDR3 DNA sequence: TGCGCCAGCAGTGACTCGCAGCTTAGCAATCAGCCCCAGCATTTT.

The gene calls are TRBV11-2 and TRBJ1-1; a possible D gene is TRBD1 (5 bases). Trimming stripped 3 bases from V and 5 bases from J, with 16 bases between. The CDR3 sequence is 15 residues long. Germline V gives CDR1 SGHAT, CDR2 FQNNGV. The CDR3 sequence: CASSLGHRGVTEAFF. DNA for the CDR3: TGTGCCAGCAGCTTGGGGCATAGAGGAGTGACTGAAGCTTTCTTT.

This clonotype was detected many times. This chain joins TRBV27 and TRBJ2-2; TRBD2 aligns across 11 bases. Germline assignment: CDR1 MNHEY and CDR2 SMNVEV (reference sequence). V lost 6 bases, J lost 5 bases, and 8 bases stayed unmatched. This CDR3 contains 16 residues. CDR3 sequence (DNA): TGTGCCAGCAGCCCACTAGCGGGAGCAAGTACCGGGGAGCTGTTTTTT. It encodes CASSPLAGASTGELFF.

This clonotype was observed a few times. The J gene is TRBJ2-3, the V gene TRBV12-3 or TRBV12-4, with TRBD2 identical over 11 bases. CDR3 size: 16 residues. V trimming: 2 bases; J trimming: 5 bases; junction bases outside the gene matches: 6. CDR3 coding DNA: TGTGCCAGCAGTTTATTAGCGGGAGGGCCAGGAGATACGCAGTATTTT. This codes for CASSLLAGGPGDTQYF.

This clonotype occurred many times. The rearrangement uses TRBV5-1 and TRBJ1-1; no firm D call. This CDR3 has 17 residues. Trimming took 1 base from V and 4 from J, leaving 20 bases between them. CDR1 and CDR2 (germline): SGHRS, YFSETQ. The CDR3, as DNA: TGCGCCAGCAGCTTGACAGCGCCACGGTCCGTAGGCACTGAAGCTTTCTTT. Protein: CASSLTAPRSVGTEAFF.

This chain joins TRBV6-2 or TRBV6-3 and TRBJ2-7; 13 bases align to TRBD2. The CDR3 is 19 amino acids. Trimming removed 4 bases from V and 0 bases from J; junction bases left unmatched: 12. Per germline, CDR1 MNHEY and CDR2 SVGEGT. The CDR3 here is CASSSLTSGRTSGSYEQYF. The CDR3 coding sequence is TGTGCCAGCAGTTCGTTGACTAGCGGGAGGACATCGGGCTCCTACGAGCAGTACTTC.

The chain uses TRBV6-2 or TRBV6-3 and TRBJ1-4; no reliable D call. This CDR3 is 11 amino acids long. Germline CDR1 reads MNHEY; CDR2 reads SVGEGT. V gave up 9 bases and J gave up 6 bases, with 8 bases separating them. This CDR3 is CARDLHEKLFF. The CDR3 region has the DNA TGTGCCAGGGACCTTCATGAAAAACTGTTTTTT.

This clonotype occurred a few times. The CDR3 loop is CASSQQASPSTLLFF. The DNA for the CDR3 is TGTGCCAGCAGCCAACAGGCTTCTCCCTCGACTCTTCTGTTTTTT. J is TRBJ2-2 and V is TRBV4-2; D not certain. The CDR3 loop spans 15 amino acids. Germline V gene data show CDR1 as LGHNA and CDR2 as YNFKEQ. V was cut by 2 bases and J by 14 bases, with 21 bases left in between.

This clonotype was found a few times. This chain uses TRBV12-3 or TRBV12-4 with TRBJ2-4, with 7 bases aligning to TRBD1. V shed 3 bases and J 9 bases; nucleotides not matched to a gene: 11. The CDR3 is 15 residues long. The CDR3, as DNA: TGTGCCAGCAGTTTCTTAGGGCAGGGGGTCGGCATTCAGTACTTC. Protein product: CASSFLGQGVGIQYF.

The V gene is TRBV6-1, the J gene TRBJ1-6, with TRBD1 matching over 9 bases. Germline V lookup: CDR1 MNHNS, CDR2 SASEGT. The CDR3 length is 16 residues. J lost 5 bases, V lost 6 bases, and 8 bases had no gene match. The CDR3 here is CASRPTDRGDNSPLHF. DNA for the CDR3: TGTGCCAGCAGGCCAACGGACAGGGGAGATAATTCACCCCTCCACTTT.

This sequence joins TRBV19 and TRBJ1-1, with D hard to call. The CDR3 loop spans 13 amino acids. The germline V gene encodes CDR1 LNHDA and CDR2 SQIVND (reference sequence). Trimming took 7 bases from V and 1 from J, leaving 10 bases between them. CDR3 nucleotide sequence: TGTGCCAGTAATCCGGGGAGGAACACTGAAGCTTTCTTT. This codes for CASNPGRNTEAFF.

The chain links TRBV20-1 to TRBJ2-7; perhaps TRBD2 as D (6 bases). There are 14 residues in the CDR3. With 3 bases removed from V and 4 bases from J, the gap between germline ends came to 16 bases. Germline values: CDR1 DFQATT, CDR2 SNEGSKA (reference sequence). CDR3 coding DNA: TGCAGTGCTAGTCCCGCCCGGGACTCTTACGAGCAGTACTTC. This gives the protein CSASPARDSYEQYF.

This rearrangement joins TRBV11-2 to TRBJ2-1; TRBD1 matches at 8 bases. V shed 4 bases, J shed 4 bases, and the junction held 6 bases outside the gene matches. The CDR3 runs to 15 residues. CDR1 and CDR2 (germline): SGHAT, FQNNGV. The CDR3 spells CASSYAGGTYNEQFF. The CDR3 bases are TGTGCCAGCAGCTATGCAGGGGGCACATACAATGAGCAGTTCTTC.